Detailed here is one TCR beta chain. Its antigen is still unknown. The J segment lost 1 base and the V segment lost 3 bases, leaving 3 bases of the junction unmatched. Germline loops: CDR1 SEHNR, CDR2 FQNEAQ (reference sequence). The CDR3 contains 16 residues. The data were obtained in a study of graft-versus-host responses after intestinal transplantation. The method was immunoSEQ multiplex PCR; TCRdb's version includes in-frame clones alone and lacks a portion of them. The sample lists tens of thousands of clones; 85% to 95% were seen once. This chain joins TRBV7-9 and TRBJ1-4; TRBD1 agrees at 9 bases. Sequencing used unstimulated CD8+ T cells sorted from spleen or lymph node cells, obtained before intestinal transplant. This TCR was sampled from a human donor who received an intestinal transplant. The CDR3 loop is CASSFNRGLTNEKLFF. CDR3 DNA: TGTGCCAGCAGCTTCAACAGGGGGCTAACTAATGAAAAACTGTTTTTT.